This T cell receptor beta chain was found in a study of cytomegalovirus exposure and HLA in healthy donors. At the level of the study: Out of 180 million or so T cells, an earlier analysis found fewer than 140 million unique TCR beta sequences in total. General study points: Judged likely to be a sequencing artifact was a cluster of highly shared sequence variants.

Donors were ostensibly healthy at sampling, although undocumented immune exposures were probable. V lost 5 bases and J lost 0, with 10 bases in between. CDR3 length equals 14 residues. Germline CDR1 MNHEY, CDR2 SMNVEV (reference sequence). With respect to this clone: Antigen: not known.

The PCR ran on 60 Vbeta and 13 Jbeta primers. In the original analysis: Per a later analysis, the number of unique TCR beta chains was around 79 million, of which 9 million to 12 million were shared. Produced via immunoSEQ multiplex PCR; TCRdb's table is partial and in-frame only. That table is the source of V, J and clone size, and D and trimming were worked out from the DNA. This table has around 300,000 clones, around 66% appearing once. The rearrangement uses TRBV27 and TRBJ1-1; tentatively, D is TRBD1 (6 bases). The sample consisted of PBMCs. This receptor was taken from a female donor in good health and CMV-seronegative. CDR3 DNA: TGTGCCAGCAGTACAGGGCTTATGAACACTGAAGCTTTCTTT. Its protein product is CASSTGLMNTEAFF.